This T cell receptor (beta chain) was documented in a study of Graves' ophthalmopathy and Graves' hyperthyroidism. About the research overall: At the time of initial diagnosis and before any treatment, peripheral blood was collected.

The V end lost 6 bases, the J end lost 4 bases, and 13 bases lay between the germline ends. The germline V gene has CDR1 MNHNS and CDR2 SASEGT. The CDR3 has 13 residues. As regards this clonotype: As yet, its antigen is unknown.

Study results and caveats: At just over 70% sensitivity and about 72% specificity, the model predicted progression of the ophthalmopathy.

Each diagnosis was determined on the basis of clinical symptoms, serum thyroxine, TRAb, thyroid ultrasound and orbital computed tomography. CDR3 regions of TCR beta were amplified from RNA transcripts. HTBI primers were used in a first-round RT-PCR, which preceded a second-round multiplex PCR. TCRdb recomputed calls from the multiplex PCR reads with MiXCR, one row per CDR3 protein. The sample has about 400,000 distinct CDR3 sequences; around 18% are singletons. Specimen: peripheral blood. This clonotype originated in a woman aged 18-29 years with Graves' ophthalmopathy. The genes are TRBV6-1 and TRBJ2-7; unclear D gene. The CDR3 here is CASSPNVGYEQYF. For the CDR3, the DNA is TGTGCCAGCAGCCCTAATGTGGGTTACGAGCAGTACTTC.